This T cell receptor (beta chain) comes out of a study of Graves' ophthalmopathy and Graves' hyperthyroidism. A note on this clonotype: At one boundary the junction diverges from the germline segment, which might be a read error.

As the template, RNA transcripts were used to amplify TCR beta CDR3 regions. The first round was an RT-PCR with HTBI primers, and the second round was a multiplex PCR. TCRdb itself ran the multiplex PCR reads through MiXCR, one entry per CDR3 protein. The sample gives 620,000 or so distinct CDR3 sequences, 20% to 25% of which show up once; roughly 6.9% is in the top ten. CDR3 length: 15 amino acids. Sequenced: peripheral blood. The gene calls are TRBV12-3 or TRBV12-4 and TRBJ1-3; TRBD1 is a possible D gene (6 bases). The sequence was collected from a young woman with stable Graves' hyperthyroidism. Some clones in this sample may be carry-over from other donors' samples. The CDR3 loop reads CAGRPRGHSGNTIYF. CDR3 DNA sequence: TGTGCCGGCAGACCCAGGGGACATTCTGGAAACACCATATATTTT.